Listed below are T cell receptor beta chains from one sample, sequenced in a study of identifying expanded T cells in peripheral blood. TCRdb keeps only in-frame clones here, not all; method: immunoSEQ multiplex PCR. The sample includes around 60,000 clones, over 75% of them seen just once. The sequenced sample consisted of blood. The receptor source for this set is a person aged 18-70 years in good health. CDR3s include the opening cysteine and the closing phenylalanine or tryptophan. The D gene is left open where the match is weak. The size of a clone is reported for some rows only, either as once, few or many, or as a class for expanded clones.

D,V,size,J,CDR3,DNA
NA,TRBV7-6,NA,TRBJ2-7,CASSIGDSREQYF,TGTGCCAGCAGCATAGGGGACTCCCGAGAGCAGTACTTC
NA,TRBV29-1,few,TRBJ1-2,CSVESGLYGYTF,TGCAGCGTTGAATCAGGTCTCTATGGCTACACCTTC
TRBD1,TRBV5-4,NA,TRBJ1-1,CASSPGQGRTEAFF,TGTGCCAGCAGCCCGGGACAGGGGAGGACTGAAGCTTTCTTT
NA,TRBV6-1,NA,TRBJ2-3,CASSVGQSPTDTQYF,TGTGCCAGCAGTGTAGGCCAATCGCCCACAGATACGCAGTATTTT
TRBD2,TRBV7-2,NA,TRBJ2-7,CASSLAPGLAGAPPPQQYF,TGTGCCAGCAGCTTAGCGCCGGGACTAGCGGGAGCCCCTCCCCCCCAGCAGTACTTC
NA,TRBV18,NA,TRBJ1-1,CASSPSMNTEAFF,TGTGCCAGCTCGCCGTCAATGAACACTGAAGCTTTCTTT
NA,TRBV5-4,NA,TRBJ1-1,CASSFSGGNTEAFF,TGTGCCAGCAGCTTCAGCGGTGGGAACACTGAAGCTTTCTTT
NA,TRBV6-5,NA,TRBJ2-7,CASSQTWGQGNEQYF,TGTGCCAGCAGCCAAACGTGGGGGCAGGGGAACGAGCAGTACTTC
TRBD1,TRBV6-1,NA,TRBJ1-2,CASRAGGFGYTF,TGTGCCAGCAGGGCAGGGGGCTTTGGCTACACCTTC
TRBD1,TRBV6-1,once,TRBJ1-2,CASSVLRTGDYGYTF,TGTGCCAGCAGTGTTTTGAGGACAGGGGACTATGGCTACACCTTC
NA,TRBV7-9,NA,TRBJ1-1,CASSPTTLASEAFF,TGTGCCAGCAGCCCGACCACTTTGGCCTCTGAAGCTTTCTTT
TRBD1,TRBV5-5,NA,TRBJ2-3,CASDPRDRGRDTQYF,TGTGCCAGCGATCCCCGGGACAGGGGGCGAGATACGCAGTATTTT
TRBD2,TRBV7-6,NA,TRBJ2-7,CASSLLAAGVPEQYF,TGTGCCTCCTCGCTCTTGGCAGCGGGAGTCCCCGAGCAGTACTTC
TRBD1,TRBV9,NA,TRBJ1-3,CASSADRDRVSGNTIYF,TGTGCCAGCAGCGCGGACCGGGACAGAGTCTCTGGAAACACCATATATTTT
TRBD2,TRBV4-3,NA,TRBJ2-6,CASSQDVFEREGLFSGANVLTF,TGCGCCAGCAGCCAAGACGTTTTTGAGCGGGAGGGCCTTTTCTCTGGGGCCAACGTCCTGACTTTC
TRBD2,TRBV4-2,NA,TRBJ2-5,CASSLRSGRALETQYF,TGTGCCAGCAGCCTGAGAAGCGGGAGGGCCTTAGAGACCCAGTACTTC
NA,TRBV5-4,NA,TRBJ1-1,CASSPPGHKGLGTEAFF,TGTGCCAGCAGCCCCCCGGGACACAAAGGTTTGGGCACTGAAGCTTTCTTT
TRBD1,TRBV6-5,NA,TRBJ1-5,CASSAQGNRNQPQHF,TGTGCCAGCAGTGCACAGGGGAATCGCAATCAGCCCCAGCATTTT
TRBD1,TRBV30,NA,TRBJ1-2,CAWSKPTGVNYGYTF,TGTGCCTGGAGTAAACCGACAGGGGTAAACTATGGCTACACCTTC
TRBD1,TRBV7-8,NA,TRBJ1-1,CASSRGTDINTEAFF,TGTGCCAGCAGCCGCGGGACAGATATCAACACTGAAGCTTTCTTT
NA,TRBV6-5,once,TRBJ1-5,CASSIGHPNAQHF,TGTGCCAGCAGTATCGGACATCCCAACGCCCAGCATTTT
NA,TRBV5-1,few,TRBJ1-5,CASSLYSNQPQHF,TGCGCCAGCAGCTTGTATAGCAATCAGCCCCAGCATTTT
NA,TRBV11-3,NA,TRBJ1-3,CASSISPGNTIYF,TGTGCCAGCAGCATCTCACCTGGAAACACCATATATTTT
NA,TRBV5-1,NA,TRBJ1-2,CASSDGSRYGYTF,TGCGCCAGCAGCGACGGGAGTCGCTATGGCTACACCTTC
TRBD1,TRBV14,NA,TRBJ2-3,CASSRLPRQGRYF,TGTGCCAGCAGCCGGTTACCACGACAGGGGAGGTATTTT
NA,TRBV7-2,NA,TRBJ1-1,CASSGGPAASEAFF,TGTGCCAGCAGCGGTGGTCCCGCAGCGTCTGAAGCTTTCTTT
TRBD2,TRBV5-3,NA,TRBJ2-1,CARSGRLTSGGHNEQFF,TGTGCCAGAAGCGGACGCCTGACTAGCGGGGGCCACAATGAGCAGTTCTTC
TRBD1,TRBV4-1,NA,TRBJ2-5,CASSHIGTAFQETQYF,TGCGCCAGCAGCCATATCGGGACAGCGTTCCAAGAGACCCAGTACTTC
NA,TRBV6-5,NA,TRBJ2-7,CASRPQGWAYEQYF,TGTGCCAGCAGGCCACAGGGATGGGCCTACGAGCAGTACTTC
NA,TRBV30,NA,TRBJ1-1,CAWGGETLMEAFF,TGTGCCTGGGGGGGGGAGACCCTTATGGAAGCTTTCTTT
NA,TRBV5-5,NA,TRBJ1-2,CASSLETGNYGYTF,TGTGCCAGCAGCTTGGAAACGGGGAACTATGGCTACACCTTC
NA,TRBV18,NA,TRBJ2-7,CASSAIQGSYEQYF,TGTGCCAGCTCAGCGATACAGGGTTCCTACGAGCAGTACTTC
TRBD1,TRBV6-5,NA,TRBJ1-2,CATISRTGINYGYTF,TGTGCCACAATATCCAGGACAGGGATTAACTATGGCTACACCTTC
NA,TRBV7-9,NA,TRBJ2-2,CASSPLSNTGELFF,TGTGCCAGCAGCCCCCTCTCGAACACCGGGGAGCTGTTTTTT
NA,TRBV5-1,NA,TRBJ2-2,CASSLSAGTAGELFF,TGCGCCAGCAGCTTGAGCGCGGGGACGGCCGGGGAGCTGTTTTTT
NA,TRBV5-1,NA,TRBJ2-5,CASSLWGKGETQYF,TGCGCCAGCAGCTTGTGGGGAAAGGGAGAGACCCAGTACTTC
TRBD1,TRBV28,once,TRBJ2-5,CASSGQGAGQETQYF,TGTGCCAGCAGCGGACAGGGGGCCGGCCAAGAGACCCAGTACTTC
TRBD2,TRBV7-9,NA,TRBJ2-3,CAGGSGGGPTDTQYF,TGTGCCGGGGGTAGCGGCGGGGGACCCACAGATACGCAGTATTTT
NA,TRBV5-1,NA,TRBJ2-6,CASSSMTDGLSSGANVLTF,TGCGCCAGCAGCTCAATGACAGACGGATTGAGCTCTGGGGCCAACGTCCTGACTTTC
NA,TRBV10-2,NA,TRBJ2-7,CASSGPRHVGKYEQYF,TGCGCCAGCAGTGGCCCCCGCCACGTTGGGAAATACGAGCAGTACTTC
TRBD2,TRBV5-1,NA,TRBJ2-2,CASSSIAGSGELFF,TGCGCCAGCAGCTCGATAGCGGGGAGTGGGGAGCTGTTTTTT
NA,TRBV7-2,NA,TRBJ1-2,CASSLRGYNGYTF,TGTGCCAGCAGCTTAAGGGGGTACAATGGCTACACCTTC
NA,TRBV30,NA,TRBJ2-1,CAWSEGGASFSYNEQFF,TGTGCCTGGAGTGAAGGAGGGGCTAGCTTCTCCTACAATGAGCAGTTCTTC
TRBD1,TRBV7-2,NA,TRBJ1-1,CASSDTGGGRSTEAFF,TGTGCCAGCAGCGATACAGGGGGCGGTAGGTCCACTGAAGCTTTCTTT
NA,TRBV5-1,NA,TRBJ2-3,CASSFGFTDTQYF,TGCGCCAGCAGCTTTGGATTCACAGATACGCAGTATTTT
NA,TRBV19,NA,TRBJ1-2,CASSIARADTGGYTF,TGTGCCAGTAGTATCGCGCGGGCGGATACCGGCGGCTACACCTTC
NA,TRBV15,NA,TRBJ2-3,CATSRGSLWDTQYF,TGTGCCACCAGCAGGGGCAGTCTATGGGATACGCAGTATTTT
NA,TRBV27,NA,TRBJ1-2,CASSLSGGLYYGYTF,TGTGCCAGCAGTTTATCGGGGGGCCTATACTATGGCTACACCTTC
NA,TRBV21-1,NA,TRBJ2-1,CASSAGRRETYNEQFF,TGTGCCAGCAGCGCTGGGCGACGGGAGACCTACAATGAGCAGTTCTTC
TRBD1,TRBV28,NA,TRBJ1-1,CASRLPGGTEAFF,TGTGCCAGCAGACTCCCAGGGGGCACTGAAGCTTTCTTT
TRBD1,TRBV2,NA,TRBJ1-3,CASRPGGGNTIYF,TGTGCCAGCAGGCCAGGGGGCGGAAACACCATATATTTT
NA,TRBV11-2,NA,TRBJ2-4,CASSLQRAENIQYF,TGTGCCAGCAGCCTCCAGAGGGCGGAGAACATTCAGTACTTC
NA,TRBV5-1,NA,TRBJ2-2,CASSLVGTTGELFF,TGCGCCAGCAGCTTGGTAGGGACTACCGGGGAGCTGTTTTTT